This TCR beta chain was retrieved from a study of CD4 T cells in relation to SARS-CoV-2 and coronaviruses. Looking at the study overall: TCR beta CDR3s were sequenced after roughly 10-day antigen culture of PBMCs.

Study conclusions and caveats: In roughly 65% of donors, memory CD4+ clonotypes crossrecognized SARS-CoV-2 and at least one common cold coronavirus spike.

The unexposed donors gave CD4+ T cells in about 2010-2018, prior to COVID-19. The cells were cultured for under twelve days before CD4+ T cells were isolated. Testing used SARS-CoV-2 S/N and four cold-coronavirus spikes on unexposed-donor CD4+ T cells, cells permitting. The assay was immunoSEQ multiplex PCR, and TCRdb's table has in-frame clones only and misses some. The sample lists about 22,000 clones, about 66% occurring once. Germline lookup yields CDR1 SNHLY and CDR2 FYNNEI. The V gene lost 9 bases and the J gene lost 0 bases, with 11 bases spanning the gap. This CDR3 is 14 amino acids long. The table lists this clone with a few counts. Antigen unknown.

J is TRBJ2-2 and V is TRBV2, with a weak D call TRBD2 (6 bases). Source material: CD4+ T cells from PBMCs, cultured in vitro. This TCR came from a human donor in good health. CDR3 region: CASSGSANTGELFF. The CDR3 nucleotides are TGTGCCAGTAGCGGTTCGGCGAACACCGGGGAGCTGTTTTTT.